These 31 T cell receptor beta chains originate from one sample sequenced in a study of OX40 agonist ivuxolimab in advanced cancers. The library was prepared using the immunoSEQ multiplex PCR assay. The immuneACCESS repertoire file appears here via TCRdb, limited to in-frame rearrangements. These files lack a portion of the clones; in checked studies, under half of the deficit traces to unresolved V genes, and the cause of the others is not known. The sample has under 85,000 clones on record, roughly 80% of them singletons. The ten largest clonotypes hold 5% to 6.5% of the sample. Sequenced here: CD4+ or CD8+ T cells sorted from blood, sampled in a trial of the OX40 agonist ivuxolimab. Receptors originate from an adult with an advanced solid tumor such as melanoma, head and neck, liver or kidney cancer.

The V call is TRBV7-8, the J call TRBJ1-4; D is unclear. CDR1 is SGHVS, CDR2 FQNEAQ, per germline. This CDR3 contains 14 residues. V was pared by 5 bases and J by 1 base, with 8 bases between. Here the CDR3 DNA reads TGTGCCAGCAGCCGCATGTTAACTAATGAAAAACTGTTTTTT. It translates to CASSRMLTNEKLFF.

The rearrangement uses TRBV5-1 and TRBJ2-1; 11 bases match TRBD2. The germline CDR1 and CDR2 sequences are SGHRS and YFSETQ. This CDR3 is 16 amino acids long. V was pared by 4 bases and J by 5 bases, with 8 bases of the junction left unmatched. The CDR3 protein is CASSPLLAGANNEQFF. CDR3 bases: TGCGCCAGCAGCCCGCTACTAGCGGGGGCCAACAATGAGCAGTTCTTC.

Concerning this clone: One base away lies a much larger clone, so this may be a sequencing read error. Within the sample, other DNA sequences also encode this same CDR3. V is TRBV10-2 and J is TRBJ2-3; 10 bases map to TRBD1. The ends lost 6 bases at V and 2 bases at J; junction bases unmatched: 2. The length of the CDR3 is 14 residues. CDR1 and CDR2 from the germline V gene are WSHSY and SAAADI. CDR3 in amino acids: CASRGTGDTDTQYF. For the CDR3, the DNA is TGCGCCAGCAGAGGGACAGGGGACACAGATACGCAGTATTTT.

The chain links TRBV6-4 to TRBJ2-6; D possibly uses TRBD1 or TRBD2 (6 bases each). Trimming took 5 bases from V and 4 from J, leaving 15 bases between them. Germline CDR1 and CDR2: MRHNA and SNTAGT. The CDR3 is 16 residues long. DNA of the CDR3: TGTGCCAGCAGTTTCGGAGGGGGAACAGGGGCCAACGTCCTGACTTTC. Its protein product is CASSFGGGTGANVLTF.

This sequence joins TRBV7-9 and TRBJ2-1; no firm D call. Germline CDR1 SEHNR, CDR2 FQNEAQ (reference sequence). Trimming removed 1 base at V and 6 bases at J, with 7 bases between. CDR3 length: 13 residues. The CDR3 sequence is CASSLGALNEQFF. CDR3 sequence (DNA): TGTGCCAGCAGCTTAGGGGCGCTCAATGAGCAGTTCTTC. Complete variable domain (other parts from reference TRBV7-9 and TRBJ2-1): DTGVSQNPRHKITKRGQNVTFRCDPISEHNRLYWYRQTLGQGPEFLTYFQNEAQLEKSRLLSDRFSAERPKGSFSTLEIQRTEQGDSAMYLCASSLGALNEQFFGPGTRLTVL.

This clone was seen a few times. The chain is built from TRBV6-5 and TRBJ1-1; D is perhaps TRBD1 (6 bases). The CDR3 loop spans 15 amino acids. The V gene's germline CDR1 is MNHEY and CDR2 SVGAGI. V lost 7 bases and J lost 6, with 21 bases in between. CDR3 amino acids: CASTAFSGVAAEAFF. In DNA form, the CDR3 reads TGTGCCAGCACCGCTTTTTCAGGGGTGGCGGCTGAAGCTTTCTTT.

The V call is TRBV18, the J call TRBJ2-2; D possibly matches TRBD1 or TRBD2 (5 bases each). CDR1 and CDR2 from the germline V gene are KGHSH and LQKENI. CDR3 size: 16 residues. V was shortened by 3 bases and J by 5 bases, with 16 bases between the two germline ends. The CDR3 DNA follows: TGTGCCAGCTCACCTCGAAGGCAGGGCGGGACCGGGGAGCTGTTTTTT. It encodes CASSPRRQGGTGELFF.

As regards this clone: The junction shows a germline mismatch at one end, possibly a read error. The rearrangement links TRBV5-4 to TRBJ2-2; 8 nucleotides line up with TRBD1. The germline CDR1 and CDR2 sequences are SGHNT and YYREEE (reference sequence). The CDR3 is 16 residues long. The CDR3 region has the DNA TGTGCCAGCAGCATACCGACAGGGGAGAACCCCGGGGAGCTGTTTTTT. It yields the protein CASSIPTGENPGELFF.

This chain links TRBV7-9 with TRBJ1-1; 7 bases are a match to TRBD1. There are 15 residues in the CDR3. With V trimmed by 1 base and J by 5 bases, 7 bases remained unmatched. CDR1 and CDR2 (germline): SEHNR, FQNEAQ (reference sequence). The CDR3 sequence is CASSLVQGGRTEAFF. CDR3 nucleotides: TGTGCCAGCAGCTTAGTTCAGGGGGGTAGGACTGAAGCTTTCTTT.

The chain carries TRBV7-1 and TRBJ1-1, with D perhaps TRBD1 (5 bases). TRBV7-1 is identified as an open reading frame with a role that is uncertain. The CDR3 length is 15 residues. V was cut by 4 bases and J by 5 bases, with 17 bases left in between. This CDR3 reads CASSLSPSGTTEAFF. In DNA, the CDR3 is TGTGCCAGCAGCTTATCCCCGTCAGGGACGACTGAAGCTTTCTTT.

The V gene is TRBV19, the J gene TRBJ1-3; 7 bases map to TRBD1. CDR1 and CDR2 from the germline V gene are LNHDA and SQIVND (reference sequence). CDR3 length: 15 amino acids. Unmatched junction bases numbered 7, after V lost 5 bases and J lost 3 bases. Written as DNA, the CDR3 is TGTGCCAGTAGTGTGGGACAGACCCGTGGAAACACCATATATTTT. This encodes CASSVGQTRGNTIYF.

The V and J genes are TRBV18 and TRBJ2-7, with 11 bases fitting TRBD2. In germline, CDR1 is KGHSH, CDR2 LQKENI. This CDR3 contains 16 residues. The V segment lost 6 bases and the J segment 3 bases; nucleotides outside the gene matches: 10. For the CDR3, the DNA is TGTGCCAGCTCGCGTACCGGGACTAGCGGAGTCTACGAGCAGTACTTC. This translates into CASSRTGTSGVYEQYF.

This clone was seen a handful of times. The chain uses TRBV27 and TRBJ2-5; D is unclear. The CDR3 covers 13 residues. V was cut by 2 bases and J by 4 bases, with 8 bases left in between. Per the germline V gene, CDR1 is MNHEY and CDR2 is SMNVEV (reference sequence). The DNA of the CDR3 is TGTGCCAGCAGTTTACGGTTTAGAGAGACCCAGTACTTC. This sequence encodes CASSLRFRETQYF.

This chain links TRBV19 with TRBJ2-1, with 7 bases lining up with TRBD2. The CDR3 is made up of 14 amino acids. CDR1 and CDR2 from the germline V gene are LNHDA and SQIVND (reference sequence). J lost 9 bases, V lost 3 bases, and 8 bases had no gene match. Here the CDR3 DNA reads TGTGCCAGTAGTATCGGCGGGGGTCGCTTTGAGCAGTTCTTC. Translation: CASSIGGGRFEQFF.

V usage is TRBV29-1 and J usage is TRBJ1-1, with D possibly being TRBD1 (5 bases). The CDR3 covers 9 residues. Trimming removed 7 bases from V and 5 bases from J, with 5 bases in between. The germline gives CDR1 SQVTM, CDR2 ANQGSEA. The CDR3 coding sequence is TGCAGCGGGGGGACTGAAGCTTTCTTT. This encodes CSGGTEAFF.

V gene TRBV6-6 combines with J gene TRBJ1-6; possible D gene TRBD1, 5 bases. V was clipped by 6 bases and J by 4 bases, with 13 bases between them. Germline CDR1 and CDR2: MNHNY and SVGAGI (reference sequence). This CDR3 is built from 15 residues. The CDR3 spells CASRSLGGYNSPLHF. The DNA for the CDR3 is TGTGCCAGCAGATCCCTTGGGGGGTATAATTCACCCCTCCACTTT.

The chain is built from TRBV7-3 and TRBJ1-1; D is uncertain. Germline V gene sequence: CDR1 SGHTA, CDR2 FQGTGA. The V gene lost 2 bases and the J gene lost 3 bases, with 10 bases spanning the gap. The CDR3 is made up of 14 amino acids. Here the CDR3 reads CASSLAGRDTEAFF. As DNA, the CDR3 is TGTGCCAGCAGCTTAGCAGGAAGAGACACTGAAGCTTTCTTT.

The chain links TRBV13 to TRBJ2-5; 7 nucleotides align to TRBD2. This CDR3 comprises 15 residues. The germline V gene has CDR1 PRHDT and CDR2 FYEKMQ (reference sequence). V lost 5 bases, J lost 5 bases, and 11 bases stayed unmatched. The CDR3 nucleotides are TGTGCCAGCAGCCCAATCCTAGCGGTGGGGGAGACCCAGTACTTC. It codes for CASSPILAVGETQYF.

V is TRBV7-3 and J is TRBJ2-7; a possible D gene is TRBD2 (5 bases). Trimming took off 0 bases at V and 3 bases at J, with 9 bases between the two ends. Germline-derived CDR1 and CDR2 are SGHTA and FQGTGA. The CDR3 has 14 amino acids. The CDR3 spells CASSLTPGNYEQYF. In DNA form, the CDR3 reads TGTGCCAGCAGCTTAACTCCGGGAAACTACGAGCAGTACTTC.

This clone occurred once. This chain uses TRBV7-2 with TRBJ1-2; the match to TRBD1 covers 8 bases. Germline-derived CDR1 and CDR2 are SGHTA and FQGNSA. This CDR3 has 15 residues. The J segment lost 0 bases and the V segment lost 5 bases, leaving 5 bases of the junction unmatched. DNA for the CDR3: TGTGCCAGCAGCCCGACAGGGGTAGCTAACTATGGCTACACCTTC. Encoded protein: CASSPTGVANYGYTF.

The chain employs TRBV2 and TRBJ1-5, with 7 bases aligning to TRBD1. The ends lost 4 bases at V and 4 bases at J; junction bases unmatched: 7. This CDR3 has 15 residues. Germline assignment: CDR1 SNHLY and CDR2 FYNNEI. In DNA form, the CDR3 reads TGTGCCAGCAGTGTCCGACAGGGCATGAATCAGCCCCAGCATTTT. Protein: CASSVRQGMNQPQHF.

In DNA form, the CDR3 reads TGTGCCAGCAGTGAGCAGGGTCTGGCCTACGAGCAGTACTTC. It yields the protein CASSEQGLAYEQYF. The chain couples TRBV6-5 to TRBJ2-7, with a weak D call TRBD1 (5 bases). The germline V gene has CDR1 MNHEY and CDR2 SVGAGI. Trimming shortened V by 5 bases and J by 2 bases, and 13 bases separated the two germline ends. The CDR3 loop spans 14 amino acids.

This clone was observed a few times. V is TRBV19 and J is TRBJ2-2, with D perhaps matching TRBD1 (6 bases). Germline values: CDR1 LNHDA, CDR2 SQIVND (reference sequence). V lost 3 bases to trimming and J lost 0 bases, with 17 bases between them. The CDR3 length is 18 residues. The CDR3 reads CASSIEWGPRANTGELFF. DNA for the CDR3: TGTGCCAGTAGTATTGAGTGGGGGCCCAGGGCGAACACCGGGGAGCTGTTTTTT. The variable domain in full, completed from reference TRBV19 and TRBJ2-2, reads DGGITQSPKYLFRKEGQNVTLSCEQNLNHDAMYWYRQDPGQGLRLIYYSQIVNDFQKGDIAEGYSVSREKKESFPLTVTSAQKNPTAFYLCASSIEWGPRANTGELFFGEGSRLTVL.

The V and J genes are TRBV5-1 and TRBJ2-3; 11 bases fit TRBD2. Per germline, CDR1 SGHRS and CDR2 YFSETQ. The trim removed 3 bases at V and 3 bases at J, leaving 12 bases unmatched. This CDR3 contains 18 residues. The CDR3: CASSWETSGASRTDTQYF. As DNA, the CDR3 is TGCGCCAGCAGCTGGGAGACTAGCGGGGCCTCTCGGACAGATACGCAGTATTTT.

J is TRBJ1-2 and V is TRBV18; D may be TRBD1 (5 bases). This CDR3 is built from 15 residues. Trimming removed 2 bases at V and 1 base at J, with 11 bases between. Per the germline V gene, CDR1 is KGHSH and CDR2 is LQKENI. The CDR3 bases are TGTGCCAGCTCACCAAGCGCAGGGTTTAACTATGGCTACACCTTC. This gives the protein CASSPSAGFNYGYTF. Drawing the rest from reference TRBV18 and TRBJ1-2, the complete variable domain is NAGVMQNPRHLVRRRGQEARLRCSPMKGHSHVYWYRQLPEEGLKFMVYLQKENIIDESGMPKERFSAEFPKEGPSILRIQQVVRGDSAAYFCASSPSAGFNYGYTFGSGTRLTVV.

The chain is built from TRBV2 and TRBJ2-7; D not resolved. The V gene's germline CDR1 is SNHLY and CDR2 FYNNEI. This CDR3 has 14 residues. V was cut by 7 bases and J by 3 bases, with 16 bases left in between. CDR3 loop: CASTPSLTDYEQYF. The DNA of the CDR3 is TGTGCCAGCACCCCGTCACTTACTGACTACGAGCAGTACTTC. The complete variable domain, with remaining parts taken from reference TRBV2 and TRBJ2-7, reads EPEVTQTPSHQVTQMGQEVILRCVPISNHLYFYWYRQILGQKVEFLVSFYNNEISEKSEIFDDQFSVERPDGSNFTLKIRSTKLEDSAMYFCASTPSLTDYEQYFGPGTRLTVT.

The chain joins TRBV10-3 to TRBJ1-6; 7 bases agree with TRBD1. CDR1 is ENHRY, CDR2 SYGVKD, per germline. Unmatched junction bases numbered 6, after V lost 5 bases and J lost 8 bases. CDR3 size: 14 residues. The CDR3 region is CAISPGQFDSPLHF. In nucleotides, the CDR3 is TGTGCCATCAGTCCGGGACAGTTCGATTCACCCCTCCACTTT.

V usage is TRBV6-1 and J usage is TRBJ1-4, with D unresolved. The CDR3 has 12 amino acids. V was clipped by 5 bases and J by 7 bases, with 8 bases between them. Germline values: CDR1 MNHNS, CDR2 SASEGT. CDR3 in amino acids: CASSYLGEKLFF. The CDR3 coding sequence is TGTGCCAGCAGTTATCTCGGTGAAAAACTGTTTTTT.

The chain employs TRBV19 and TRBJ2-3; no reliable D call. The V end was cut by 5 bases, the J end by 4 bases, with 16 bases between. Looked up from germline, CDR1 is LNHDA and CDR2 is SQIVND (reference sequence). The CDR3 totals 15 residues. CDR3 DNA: TGTGCCAGTAGTGGTCTCCCGATAGGAGCAGATACGCAGTATTTT. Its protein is CASSGLPIGADTQYF.

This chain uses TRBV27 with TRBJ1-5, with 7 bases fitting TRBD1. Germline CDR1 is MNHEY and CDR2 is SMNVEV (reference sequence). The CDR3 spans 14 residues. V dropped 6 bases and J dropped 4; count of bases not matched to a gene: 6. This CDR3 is CASSRGQINQPQHF. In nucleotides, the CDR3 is TGTGCCAGCAGCCGGGGACAGATAAATCAGCCCCAGCATTTT.

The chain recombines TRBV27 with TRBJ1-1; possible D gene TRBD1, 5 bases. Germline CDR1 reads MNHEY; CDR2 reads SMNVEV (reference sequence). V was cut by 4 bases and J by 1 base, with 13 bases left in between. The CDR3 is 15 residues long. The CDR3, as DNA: TGTGCCAGCAGTTCCCGCAGGGTGGCGAACACTGAAGCTTTCTTT. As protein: CASSSRRVANTEAFF.